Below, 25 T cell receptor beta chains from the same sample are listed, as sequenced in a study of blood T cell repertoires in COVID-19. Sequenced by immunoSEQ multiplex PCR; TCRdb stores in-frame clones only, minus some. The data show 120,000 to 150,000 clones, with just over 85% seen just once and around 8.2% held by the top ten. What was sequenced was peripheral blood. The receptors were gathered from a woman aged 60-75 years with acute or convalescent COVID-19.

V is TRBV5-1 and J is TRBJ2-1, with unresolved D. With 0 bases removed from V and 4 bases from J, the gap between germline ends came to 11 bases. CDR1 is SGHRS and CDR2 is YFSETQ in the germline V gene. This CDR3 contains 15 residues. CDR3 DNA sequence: TGCGCCAGCAGCTTGGCCGGAAGCGAGTACAATGAGCAGTTCTTC. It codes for CASSLAGSEYNEQFF.

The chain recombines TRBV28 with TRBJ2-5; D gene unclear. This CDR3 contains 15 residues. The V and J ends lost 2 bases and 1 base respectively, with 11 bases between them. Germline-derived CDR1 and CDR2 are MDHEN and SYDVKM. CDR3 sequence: CASSLRGLPQETQYF. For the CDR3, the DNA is TGTGCCAGCAGTTTAAGAGGTCTTCCCCAAGAGACCCAGTACTTC. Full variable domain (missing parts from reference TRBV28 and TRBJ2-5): DVKVTQSSRYLVKRTGEKVFLECVQDMDHENMFWYRQDPGLGLRLIYFSYDVKMKEKGDIPEGYSVSREKKERFSLILESASTNQTSMYLCASSLRGLPQETQYFGPGTRLLVL.

In nucleotides, the CDR3 is TGTGCCTGGAGCGAAACTTACAATGAGCAGTTCTTC. Amino acid sequence: CAWSETYNEQFF. The chain carries TRBV30 and TRBJ2-1, with D unclear. Per germline, CDR1 GTSNPN and CDR2 SVGIG (reference sequence). This CDR3 comprises 12 residues. The ends were cut back, 3 bases at V and 4 bases at J, with 7 bases in the middle.

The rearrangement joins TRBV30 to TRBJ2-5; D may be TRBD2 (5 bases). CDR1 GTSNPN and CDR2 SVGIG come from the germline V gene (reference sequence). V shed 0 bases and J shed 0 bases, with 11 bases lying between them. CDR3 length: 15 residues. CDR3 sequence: CAWSVPTGYQETQYF. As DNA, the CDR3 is TGTGCCTGGAGTGTACCCACGGGGTACCAAGAGACCCAGTACTTC.

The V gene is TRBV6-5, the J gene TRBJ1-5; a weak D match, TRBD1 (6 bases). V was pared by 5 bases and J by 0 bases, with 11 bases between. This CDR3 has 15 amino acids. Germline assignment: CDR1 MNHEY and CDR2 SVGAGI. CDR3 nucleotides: TGTGCCAGCAGTAGGGGGGGCAATAGCAATCAGCCCCAGCATTTT. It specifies CASSRGGNSNQPQHF.

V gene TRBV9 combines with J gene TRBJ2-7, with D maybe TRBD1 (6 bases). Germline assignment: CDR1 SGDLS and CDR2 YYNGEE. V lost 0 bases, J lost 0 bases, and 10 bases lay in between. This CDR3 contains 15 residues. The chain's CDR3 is CASSVEGDISYEQYF. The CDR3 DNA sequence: TGTGCCAGCAGCGTAGAGGGGGACATCTCCTACGAGCAGTACTTC.

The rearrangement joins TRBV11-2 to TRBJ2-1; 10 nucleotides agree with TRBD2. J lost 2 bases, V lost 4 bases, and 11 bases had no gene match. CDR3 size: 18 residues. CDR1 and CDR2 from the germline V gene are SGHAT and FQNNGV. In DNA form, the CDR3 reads TGTGCCAGCAGCTCCGGGGTCCTAGCGGGGGTAACCTACAATGAGCAGTTCTTC. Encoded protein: CASSSGVLAGVTYNEQFF.

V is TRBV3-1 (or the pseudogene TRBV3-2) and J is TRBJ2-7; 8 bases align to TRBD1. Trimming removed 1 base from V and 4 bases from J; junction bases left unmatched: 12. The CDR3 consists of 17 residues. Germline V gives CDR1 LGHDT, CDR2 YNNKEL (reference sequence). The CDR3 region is CASSQASRTGSYYEQYF. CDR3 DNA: TGTGCCAGCAGCCAAGCTTCCAGGACAGGGTCCTATTACGAGCAGTACTTC.

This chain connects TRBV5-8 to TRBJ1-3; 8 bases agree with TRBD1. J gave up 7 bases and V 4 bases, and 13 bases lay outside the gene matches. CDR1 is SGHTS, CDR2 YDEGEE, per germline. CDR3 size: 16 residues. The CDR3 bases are TGTGCCAGCAGCCTCAAAAGACAGGGGATTGGGAACACCATATATTTT. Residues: CASSLKRQGIGNTIYF.

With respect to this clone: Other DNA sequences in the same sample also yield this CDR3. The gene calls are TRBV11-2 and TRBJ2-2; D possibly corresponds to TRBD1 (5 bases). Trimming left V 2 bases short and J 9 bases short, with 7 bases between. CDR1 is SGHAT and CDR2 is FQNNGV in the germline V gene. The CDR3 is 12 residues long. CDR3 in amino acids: CASSLQGRELFF. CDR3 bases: TGTGCCAGCAGCTTACAGGGAAGGGAGCTGTTTTTT.

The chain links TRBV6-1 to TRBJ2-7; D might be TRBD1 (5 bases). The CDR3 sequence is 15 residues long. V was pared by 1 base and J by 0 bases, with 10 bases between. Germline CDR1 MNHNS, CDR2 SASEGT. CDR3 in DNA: TGTGCCAGCAGTGAAGATCGGACAAGCTCCTACGAGCAGTACTTC. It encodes CASSEDRTSSYEQYF.

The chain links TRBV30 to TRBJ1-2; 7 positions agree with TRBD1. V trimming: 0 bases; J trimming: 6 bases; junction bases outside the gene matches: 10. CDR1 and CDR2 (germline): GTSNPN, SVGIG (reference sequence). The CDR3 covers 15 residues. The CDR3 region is CAWSVPGDRDNGYTF. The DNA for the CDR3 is TGTGCCTGGAGTGTACCCGGAGACAGGGACAATGGCTACACCTTC.

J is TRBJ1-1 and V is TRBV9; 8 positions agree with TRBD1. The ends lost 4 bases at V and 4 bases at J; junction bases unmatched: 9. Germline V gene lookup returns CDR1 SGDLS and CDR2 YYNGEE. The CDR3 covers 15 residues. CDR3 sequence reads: CASSSQDRVSTEAFF. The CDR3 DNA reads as TGTGCCAGCAGCTCTCAGGACAGGGTAAGCACTGAAGCTTTCTTT.

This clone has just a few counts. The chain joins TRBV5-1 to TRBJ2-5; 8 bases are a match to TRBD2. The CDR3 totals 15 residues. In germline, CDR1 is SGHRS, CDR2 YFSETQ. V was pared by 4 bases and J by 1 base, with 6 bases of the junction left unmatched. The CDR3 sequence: CASSGLARFQETQYF. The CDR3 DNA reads TGCGCCAGCAGCGGACTAGCCCGTTTCCAAGAGACCCAGTACTTC.

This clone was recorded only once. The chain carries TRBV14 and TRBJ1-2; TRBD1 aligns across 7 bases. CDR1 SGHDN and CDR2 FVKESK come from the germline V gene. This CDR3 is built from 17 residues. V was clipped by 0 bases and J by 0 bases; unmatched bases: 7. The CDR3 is CASSQENRGPSNYGYTF. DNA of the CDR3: TGTGCCAGCAGCCAAGAGAACAGGGGACCCTCTAACTATGGCTACACCTTC.

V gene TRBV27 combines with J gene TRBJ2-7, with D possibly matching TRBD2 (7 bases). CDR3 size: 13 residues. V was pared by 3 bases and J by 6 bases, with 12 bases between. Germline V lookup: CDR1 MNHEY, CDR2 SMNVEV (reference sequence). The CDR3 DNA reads TGTGCCAGCAGTTTTGCGGGGGCCCGCGAGCAGTACTTC. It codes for CASSFAGAREQYF.

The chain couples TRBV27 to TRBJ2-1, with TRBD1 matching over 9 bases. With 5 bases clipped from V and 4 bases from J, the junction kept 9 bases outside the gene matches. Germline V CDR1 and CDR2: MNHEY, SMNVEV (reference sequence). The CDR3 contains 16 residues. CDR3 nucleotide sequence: TGTGCCAGCAGTCCCGGGACAGGGAGCGCATACAATGAGCAGTTCTTC. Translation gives CASSPGTGSAYNEQFF.

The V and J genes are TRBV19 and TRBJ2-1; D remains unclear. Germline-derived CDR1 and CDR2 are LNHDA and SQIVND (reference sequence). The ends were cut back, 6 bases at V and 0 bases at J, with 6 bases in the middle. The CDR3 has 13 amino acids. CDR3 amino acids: CASRVSSYNEQFF. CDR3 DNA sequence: TGTGCCAGTAGAGTGAGCTCCTACAATGAGCAGTTCTTC.

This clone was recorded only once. Here the CDR3 reads CASSLSVQLYGYTF. In DNA, the CDR3 is TGTGCCAGCAGCTTATCAGTACAGCTCTATGGCTACACCTTC. This sequence joins TRBV7-2 and TRBJ1-2; unclear D gene. The CDR3 is 14 residues long. Germline V CDR1 and CDR2: SGHTA, FQGNSA. The V and J ends lost 2 bases and 4 bases respectively, with 11 bases between them.

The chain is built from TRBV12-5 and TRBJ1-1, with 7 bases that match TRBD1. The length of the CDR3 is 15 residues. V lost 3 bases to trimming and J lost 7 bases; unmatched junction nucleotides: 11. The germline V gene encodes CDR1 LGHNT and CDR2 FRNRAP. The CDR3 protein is CASGLKPGQSFEAFF. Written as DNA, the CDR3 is TGTGCTAGTGGTTTAAAACCGGGACAGAGTTTTGAAGCTTTCTTT.

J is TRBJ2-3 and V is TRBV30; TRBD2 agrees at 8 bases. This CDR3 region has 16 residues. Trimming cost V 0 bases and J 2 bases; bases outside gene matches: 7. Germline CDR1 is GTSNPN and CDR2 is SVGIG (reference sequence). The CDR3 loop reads CAWSVQGGGPTDTQYF. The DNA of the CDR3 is TGTGCCTGGAGTGTACAGGGCGGGGGGCCCACAGATACGCAGTATTTT.

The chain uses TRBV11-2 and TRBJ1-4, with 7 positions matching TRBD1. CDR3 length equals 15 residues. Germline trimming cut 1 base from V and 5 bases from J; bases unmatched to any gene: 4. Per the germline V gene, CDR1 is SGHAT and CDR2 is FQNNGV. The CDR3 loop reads CASSLAGTENEKLFF. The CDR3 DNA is TGTGCCAGCAGCTTAGCCGGGACAGAAAATGAAAAACTGTTTTTT.

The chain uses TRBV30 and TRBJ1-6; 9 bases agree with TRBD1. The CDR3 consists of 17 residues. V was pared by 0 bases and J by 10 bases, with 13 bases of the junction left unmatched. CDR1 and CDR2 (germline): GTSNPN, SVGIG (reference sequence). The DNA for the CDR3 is TGTGCCTGGAGTGTAGGGTGGACAGGGGAAAGAGACTCACCCCTCCACTTT. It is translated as CAWSVGWTGERDSPLHF.

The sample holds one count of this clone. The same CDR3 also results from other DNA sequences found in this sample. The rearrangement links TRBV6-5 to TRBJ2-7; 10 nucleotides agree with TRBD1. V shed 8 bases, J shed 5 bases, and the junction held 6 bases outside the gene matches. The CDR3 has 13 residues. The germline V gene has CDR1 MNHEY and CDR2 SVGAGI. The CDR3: CASRRGQGNEQYF. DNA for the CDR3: TGTGCCAGCCGCCGGGGACAGGGGAACGAGCAGTACTTC.

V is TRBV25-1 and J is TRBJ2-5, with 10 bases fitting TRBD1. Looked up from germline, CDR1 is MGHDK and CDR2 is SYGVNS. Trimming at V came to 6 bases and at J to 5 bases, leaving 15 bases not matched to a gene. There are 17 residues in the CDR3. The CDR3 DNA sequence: TGTGCCAGCAGCCCTTTACCCGGGACAGGGGAGGTGGAGACCCAGTACTTC. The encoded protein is CASSPLPGTGEVETQYF.